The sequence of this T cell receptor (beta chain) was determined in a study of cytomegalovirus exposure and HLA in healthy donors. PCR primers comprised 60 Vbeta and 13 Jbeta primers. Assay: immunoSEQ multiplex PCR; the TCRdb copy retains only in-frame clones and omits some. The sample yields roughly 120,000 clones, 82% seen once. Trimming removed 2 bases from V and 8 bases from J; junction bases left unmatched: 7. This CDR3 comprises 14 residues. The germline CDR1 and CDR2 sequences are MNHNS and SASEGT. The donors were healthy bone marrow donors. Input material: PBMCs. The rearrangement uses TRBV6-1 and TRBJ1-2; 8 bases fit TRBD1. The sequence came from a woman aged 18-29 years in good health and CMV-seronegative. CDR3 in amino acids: CASSEFGQGKGYTF. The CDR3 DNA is TGTGCCAGCAGTGAATTTGGACAGGGAAAGGGCTACACCTTC.